This T cell receptor (beta chain) emerged from a study of blood T cell repertoires in COVID-19. Study at large: The origin of the acute and convalescent COVID-19 samples was the United States, Italy and Spain. Sample material is recorded as cDNA or gDNA derived from T cells, B-cell-depleted T cells, or PBMCs.

Clones were sequenced by immunoSEQ multiplex PCR, and TCRdb holds only the in-frame ones, with some missing. Here the sample spans roughly 320,000 clones, about 88% being singletons. V lost 9 bases and J 1 base, leaving 27 bases between the germline ends. The CDR3 contains 18 residues. Germline loops: CDR1 MDHEN, CDR2 SYDVKM. The rearrangement uses TRBV28 and TRBJ1-1; possibly TRBD1 for D (6 bases). The receptor's source is a man in his sixties or seventies with acute or convalescent COVID-19. Sequencing used peripheral blood. CDR3 protein: CAREPNLGQRIWNTEAFF. CDR3 nucleotide sequence: TGTGCCAGGGAACCGAATTTAGGACAGCGTATTTGGAACACTGAAGCTTTCTTT. Supplemented by reference TRBV28 and TRBJ1-1, the full variable domain reads DVKVTQSSRYLVKRTGEKVFLECVQDMDHENMFWYRQDPGLGLRLIYFSYDVKMKEKGDIPEGYSVSREKKERFSLILESASTNQTSMYLCAREPNLGQRIWNTEAFFGQGTRLTVV.